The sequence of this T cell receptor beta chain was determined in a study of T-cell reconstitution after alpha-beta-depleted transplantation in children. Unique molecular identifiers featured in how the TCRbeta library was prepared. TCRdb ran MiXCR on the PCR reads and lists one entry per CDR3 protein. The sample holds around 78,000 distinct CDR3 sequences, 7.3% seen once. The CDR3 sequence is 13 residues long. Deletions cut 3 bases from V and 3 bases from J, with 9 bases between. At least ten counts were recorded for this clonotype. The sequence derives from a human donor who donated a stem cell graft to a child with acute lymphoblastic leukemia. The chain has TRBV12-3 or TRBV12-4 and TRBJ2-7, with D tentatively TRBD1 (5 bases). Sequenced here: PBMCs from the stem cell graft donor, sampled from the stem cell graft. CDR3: CASSFTDNYEQYF. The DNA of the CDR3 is TGTGCCAGCAGTTTTACGGACAACTACGAGCAGTACTTC.